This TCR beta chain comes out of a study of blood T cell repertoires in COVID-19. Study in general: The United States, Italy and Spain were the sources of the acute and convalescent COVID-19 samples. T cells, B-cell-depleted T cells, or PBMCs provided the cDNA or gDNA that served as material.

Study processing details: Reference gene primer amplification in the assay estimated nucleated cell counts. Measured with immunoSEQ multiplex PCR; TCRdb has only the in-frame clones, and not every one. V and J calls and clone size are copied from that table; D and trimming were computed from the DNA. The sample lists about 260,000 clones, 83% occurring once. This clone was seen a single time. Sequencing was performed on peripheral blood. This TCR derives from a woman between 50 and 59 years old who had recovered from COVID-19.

The chain's CDR3 is CASSQGSGQINYGYTF. The CDR3 DNA reads as TGTGCCAGCAGCCAAGGGTCGGGACAGATCAACTATGGCTACACCTTC. V usage is TRBV4-2 and J usage is TRBJ1-2; TRBD1 matches 7 bases. Germline values: CDR1 LGHNA, CDR2 YNFKEQ. V lost 1 base to trimming and J lost 2 bases; unmatched junction nucleotides: 7. CDR3 length equals 16 residues.